The rows below give T cell receptor beta chains drawn from one sample of a study of tumor-infiltrating lymphocytes in primary liver carcinoma. MiXCR was run by TCRdb on the multiplex PCR reads, yielding one entry per CDR3 protein. The sample lists about 99,000 distinct CDR3 sequences, approximately 68% seen once, with over 7.5% in the top ten. Material for sequencing was liver tumor tissue from sampling region 5. These receptors were obtained from a woman in her sixties with primary liver carcinoma and hepatitis B virus infection. Both conserved end residues are part of each CDR3. The D gene is left open where the match is weak. The listing skips clone size in some rows; elsewhere it reads once, few, many or a size class.

j_gene | d_gene | v_gene | abundance | CDR3nt | CDR3aa
TRBJ1-1 | - | TRBV30 | many | TGTGCCTGGAGGGGAGGGGCGGGGAACACTGAAGCTTTCTTT | CAWRGGAGNTEAFF
TRBJ2-7 | - | TRBV14 | - | TGTGCCAGCATCCATTTCGCGGGGGCTGGTCGCCTCTACGAGCGGTACTTC | CASIHFAGAGRLYERYF
TRBJ1-1 | TRBD1 | TRBV19 | - | TGTGCCAGTAGTATCGGGAACAGGGGCACTGAAGCTTTCTTT | CASSIGNRGTEAFF
TRBJ2-6 | - | TRBV7-8 | - | TGTGCCAGCAGCTTAGGGAGGGCTGGGGCCAACATCCTGACTTTC | CASSLGRAGANILTF
TRBJ1-2 | TRBD1 | TRBV6-1 | many | TGTGCCAGCGGCCGACAGGGTCAAGGCTACACCTTC | CASGRQGQGYTF
TRBJ2-7 | - | TRBV30 | - | TGTGCCTGGAGTGTAGGCCTGGTGGGGGAGCAGTACTTC | CAWSVGLVGEQYF
TRBJ2-1 | - | TRBV29-1 | - | TGCGGCGTCGAACAGGGATACGTGGGTGAGCAGTTCTTC | CGVEQGYVGEQFF
TRBJ2-3 | - | TRBV24-1 | - | TGTGCCACCAGTGATTCATCCTCGAGCACAGATGCGCAGTATTTT | CATSDSSSSTDAQYF
TRBJ2-5 | - | TRBV4-1 | - | TGCACCAGCAGACCTGGGACTGGGGAGACCCAGTACTTT | CTSRPGTGETQYF
TRBJ2-3 | - | TRBV28 | - | TGTGCCAGCAGTCCACGGGAAGATACGCAGTATTTT | CASSPREDTQYF
TRBJ1-5 | TRBD1 | TRBV6-1 | - | TGTGCCAGCACCCCGGCCAGGGGGGGTAGCAATCGGCCGCAGCATTTT | CASTPARGGSNRPQHF
TRBJ2-2 | - | TRBV7-9 | many | TGTGCCAGCAACGCCCCGAGCGGGACAGACACCGGGGAGCTGTTTTTT | CASNAPSGTDTGELFF
TRBJ1-3 | TRBD1 | TRBV4-2 | - | TGCGCCAGCGGCCAAGGGGGACAGTCTGGAAACACCATATATTTT | CASGQGGQSGNTIYF
TRBJ2-7 | - | TRBV5-1 | - | TGCGCCAGCAGCTTGTACCCCAGTTCCTGCGAGCAGTACTTC | CASSLYPSSCEQYF
TRBJ2-1 | - | TRBV11-1 | - | TGTGTCAGCAGCGCGGGGCTTAGATCCTGCAATGAGCAGTTCTTC | CVSSAGLRSCNEQFF
TRBJ2-1 | - | TRBV29-1 | - | TGCAGCGTTATAGGTAGGTCCTCCTACAATGAGCAGTTCTTC | CSVIGRSSYNEQFF
TRBJ2-7 | - | TRBV11-2 | - | TGTGCCAGCAGCTCTCCGAGTGGGGGCCACTACGTGCAGTACTTC | CASSSPSGGHYVQYF
TRBJ1-6 | - | TRBV11-2 | - | TGCGCCAGCAGCTTAGATGTGGCAGCTATCTCACCCCCCCACTTT | CASSLDVAAISPPHF
TRBJ1-2 | - | TRBV28 | once | TGTGCCAGCAGTTTTAACAACTATGGCTACACCTTC | CASSFNNYGYTF
TRBJ2-3 | TRBD2 | TRBV4-2 | once | TGTGCCTACAGCCAAGACGGACTAGCGGGAATCACAGATACGCAGTATTTT | CAYSQDGLAGITDTQYF
TRBJ1-6 | TRBD1 | TRBV14 | many | TGTGCCAGCAGCCAGCTGGGACAGGGAAGAGGTAGCAATTCACCCCTCCACTTT | CASSQLGQGRGSNSPLHF
TRBJ1-5 | TRBD1 | TRBV6-6 | - | TGTGCCAGCAGGGGCATCAAACAGGGGTTGAATCAGCCCCAGCATTTT | CASRGIKQGLNQPQHF
TRBJ2-1 | - | TRBV29-1 | many | TGCAGCGTTGCCCAGGACGAACACAATGAGCAGTTCTTC | CSVAQDEHNEQFF
TRBJ2-3 | - | TRBV2 | - | TGTGCTAGCAGTACGGGGGTAGATACGCAGTATTTT | CASSTGVDTQYF
TRBJ2-2 | - | TRBV11-2 | once | TGTGCCAGCAGCTGGGTGGTGTCCTTCACCCGGGAGCTGTCTTTT | CASSWVVSFTRELSF
TRBJ2-7 | - | TRBV4-1 | - | TGCGCCAGCAGCCCCCAGGGAGCAGGGATCTACGAGCATTACTTC | CASSPQGAGIYEHYF
TRBJ1-2 | TRBD1 | TRBV29-1 | - | TGCAGCACCGTTCGGGACAGCACGGACGGTTACACCTTC | CSTVRDSTDGYTF
TRBJ1-5 | - | TRBV10-3 | - | TGTGCCATCTCGACGATAAATCAACCCCAGCATTTT | CAISTINQPQHF
TRBJ2-1 | - | TRBV11-3 | - | TGTGCCAGCAGCTTGAGGAGCACAGCCTACAATGAGCAGTTCTTC | CASSLRSTAYNEQFF
TRBJ1-2 | TRBD1 | TRBV6-6 | - | TGTGCCAGCAGTTACGGGTTTGAGGGGGCAGGCACCTTC | CASSYGFEGAGTF
TRBJ2-3 | - | TRBV7-8 | - | TGTGCCAGCAGCCCCGTGTGGGGAACAAACACAGGTATGCAGTATTTT | CASSPVWGTNTGMQYF
TRBJ2-3 | TRBD2 | TRBV2 | - | TGTGCCAGCACCGCCACTAGCGGGTACGCAGATACGCAGTATTTT | CASTATSGYADTQYF
TRBJ2-7 | - | TRBV6-5 | - | TGTGCCAGCAGTTACAGGATTATGGGTTCCTACGAGCAGTACTTC | CASSYRIMGSYEQYF
TRBJ1-2 | - | TRBV4-2 | - | TGTGCCAGCGGCAGGGACATTAGCGCTAACTATGGCTACACGTTC | CASGRDISANYGYTF
TRBJ1-4 | - | TRBV7-8 | - | TGTGCCAGCAGCTTAGGAATTGGGACTGGGACTCCGATTTTT | CASSLGIGTGTPIF
TRBJ2-7 | - | TRBV29-1 | - | TGCAGCGTTGTGAGGATTAGGGATACTTACGAGCAGTACTTC | CSVVRIRDTYEQYF
TRBJ2-3 | - | TRBV12-3/TRBV12-4 | many | TGTGCCAGCAGTAGTAAGACCCCCACAGATACGCAGTATTTT | CASSSKTPTDTQYF
TRBJ2-3 | - | TRBV28 | many | TGTGCCAGCAGTTGGGACGGCACAGATACGCAGTATTTT | CASSWDGTDTQYF
TRBJ1-2 | - | TRBV25-1 | - | TGTGCCAGCAGTCGAGGGGGTTCAGGTGGCTACACCTTC | CASSRGGSGGYTF
TRBJ1-2 | - | TRBV5-1 | few | TGCGCCAGCAGCTTGTCAGGGGCAAACTATGGCTACACCTTC | CASSLSGANYGYTF
TRBJ2-5 | - | TRBV29-1 | - | TGCAGCGTCCCCCAATCAGGAGCAGAAGGGACCCAGTACTTC | CSVPQSGAEGTQYF
TRBJ2-7 | TRBD1 | TRBV28 | - | TGTGTCAGCACGGAGACAGGGGGCACAATAAACTACGAGCAGTACTTC | CVSTETGGTINYEQYF
TRBJ1-4 | - | TRBV29-1 | - | TGCAGCGTTGGTGATCGTAACAGTAATGAAAAACTGTTTTTT | CSVGDRNSNEKLFF
TRBJ2-7 | - | TRBV7-9 | - | TGTGCCAGCGGCTCACCGGAGGGCCCCTACGAGCAGTACTTC | CASGSPEGPYEQYF
TRBJ2-2 | - | TRBV6-5 | - | TGTGCCACCCATGAAGGCGGCTCGAACACCGGGGGGCTGTTTTTT | CATHEGGSNTGGLFF